The rows below give T cell receptor beta chains drawn from one sample of a study of brain T cells in children with intractable seizures. Repertoires were generated with immunoSEQ multiplex PCR, while TCRdb's copy carries only in-frame clones and drops some. The sample has 340,000 or so clones; over 90% are singletons. Sequencing was performed on peripheral blood, taken 4 to 6 months after surgery. The receptors were gathered from a boy under three years old with tuberous sclerosis and intractable seizures. Both conserved end residues are part of each CDR3. D genes are given only for firm matches. The size field is filled for only some rows; it gives once, few, many or a size class.

clone size: .
V gene: TRBV27
D gene: .
J gene: TRBJ1-6
CDR3 DNA: TGTGCCAGCAGTTTTAGGCTACCAGGGACCTATAATTCACCCCTCCACTTT
CDR3 protein: CASSFRLPGTYNSPLHF

clone size: .
V gene: TRBV7-9
D gene: TRBD1
J gene: TRBJ1-1
CDR3 DNA: TGTGCCAGCAGCTGGACAGGGAACACTGAAGCTTTCTTT
CDR3 protein: CASSWTGNTEAFF

clone size: .
V gene: TRBV4-1
D gene: TRBD2
J gene: TRBJ2-5
CDR3 DNA: TGCGCCAGCAGCCACCCGCCGGGGGGGTACCAAGAGACCCAGTACTTC
CDR3 protein: CASSHPPGGYQETQYF

clone size: .
V gene: TRBV9
D gene: TRBD1
J gene: TRBJ2-5
CDR3 DNA: TGTGCCAGCAGCGTGATGGACAGGGGGCGCGGAGAGACCCAGTACTTC
CDR3 protein: CASSVMDRGRGETQYF

clone size: .
V gene: TRBV5-1
D gene: TRBD1
J gene: TRBJ1-1
CDR3 DNA: TGCGCCAGCAGCGGCCCGACAGGGGGTAGGAATGAAGCTTTCTTT
CDR3 protein: CASSGPTGGRNEAFF

clone size: .
V gene: TRBV6-5
D gene: TRBD1
J gene: TRBJ1-2
CDR3 DNA: TGTGCCAGCAGTTACATGTCCCTACAGGGGGGCTATGGCTACACCTTC
CDR3 protein: CASSYMSLQGGYGYTF

clone size: .
V gene: TRBV25-1
D gene: .
J gene: TRBJ1-5
CDR3 DNA: TGTGCCAGCAGTGAATATTGGGAGGATAGCAATCAGCCCCAGCATTTT
CDR3 protein: CASSEYWEDSNQPQHF

clone size: .
V gene: TRBV5-6
D gene: .
J gene: TRBJ2-7
CDR3 DNA: TGTGCCAGCAGCTTGGTTCGGAACTCCTACGAGCAGTACTTC
CDR3 protein: CASSLVRNSYEQYF

clone size: once
V gene: TRBV30
D gene: .
J gene: TRBJ1-6
CDR3 DNA: TGTGCCTGGTCGGAGGGCCGCGGATCACCCCTCCACTTT
CDR3 protein: CAWSEGRGSPLHF

clone size: once
V gene: TRBV1
D gene: .
J gene: TRBJ2-2
CDR3 DNA: TGCACCAGCAGCCAAGTTGGACTAGCGGGAGAAGGTGGCACCGGGGAGCTGTTTTTT
CDR3 protein: CTSSQVGLAGEGGTGELFF

clone size: .
V gene: TRBV5-1
D gene: .
J gene: TRBJ2-7
CDR3 DNA: TGCGCCAGCAGCTTGGCCGGGGGATGGGAGCAGTACTTC
CDR3 protein: CASSLAGGWEQYF

clone size: .
V gene: TRBV2
D gene: .
J gene: TRBJ1-5
CDR3 DNA: TGTGCCAGCAGTGAAAAGGGGCATTATAGCAATCAGCCCCAGCATTTT
CDR3 protein: CASSEKGHYSNQPQHF

clone size: .
V gene: TRBV30
D gene: .
J gene: TRBJ2-3
CDR3 DNA: TGTGCCTGGAGTGTACTCGGTGGGAGCGCAGATACGCAGTATTTT
CDR3 protein: CAWSVLGGSADTQYF

clone size: once
V gene: TRBV10-3
D gene: TRBD1
J gene: TRBJ1-2
CDR3 DNA: TGTGCCATCAGGGGACAGCACTATGGCTACACCTTC
CDR3 protein: CAIRGQHYGYTF

clone size: .
V gene: TRBV2
D gene: TRBD1
J gene: TRBJ2-2
CDR3 DNA: TGTGCCAGCAGCCCCGACAGGGGAGACGGGGAGCTGTTTTTT
CDR3 protein: CASSPDRGDGELFF

clone size: .
V gene: TRBV29-1
D gene: TRBD2
J gene: TRBJ2-1
CDR3 DNA: TGCAGCGTTGAATTACTAGCGGGGGGGCCCTACAATGAGCAGTTCTTC
CDR3 protein: CSVELLAGGPYNEQFF

clone size: .
V gene: TRBV30
D gene: TRBD2
J gene: TRBJ2-5
CDR3 DNA: TGTGCCTGGAGTGTATCTGGCGGGGGGGCCCGGGAGACCCAGTACTTC
CDR3 protein: CAWSVSGGGARETQYF

clone size: once
V gene: TRBV14
D gene: TRBD1
J gene: TRBJ2-7
CDR3 DNA: TGTGCCAGCAGCCAAGTTTGGCCAGGGGGCAACGAGCAGTACTTC
CDR3 protein: CASSQVWPGGNEQYF

clone size: .
V gene: TRBV7-9
D gene: .
J gene: TRBJ1-1
CDR3 DNA: TGTGCCAGCAGCTTAGTTACTGTAGGAAACACTGAAGCTTTCTTT
CDR3 protein: CASSLVTVGNTEAFF

clone size: .
V gene: TRBV30
D gene: .
J gene: TRBJ2-3
CDR3 DNA: TGTGCCTGGAGTGTACGCGTACCCATTAGCACAGATACGCAGTATTTT
CDR3 protein: CAWSVRVPISTDTQYF

clone size: .
V gene: TRBV5-1
D gene: TRBD2
J gene: TRBJ2-1
CDR3 DNA: TGCGCCAGCAGCTTGGGACTAGCGGGGGCCTACAATGAGCAGTTCTTC
CDR3 protein: CASSLGLAGAYNEQFF

clone size: .
V gene: TRBV27
D gene: TRBD1
J gene: TRBJ1-5
CDR3 DNA: TGTGCCAGCAGTTCCGACAGGGAGGGTCGGCCCCAGCATTTT
CDR3 protein: CASSSDREGRPQHF

clone size: .
V gene: TRBV5-6
D gene: .
J gene: TRBJ2-2
CDR3 DNA: TGTGCCAGCAGCTTACTTCCCGACGGGGAGCTGTTTTTT
CDR3 protein: CASSLLPDGELFF

clone size: .
V gene: TRBV7-3
D gene: .
J gene: TRBJ1-1
CDR3 DNA: TGTGCCAGCAGCTTAAGGGACAACACTGAAGCTTTCTTT
CDR3 protein: CASSLRDNTEAFF

clone size: few
V gene: TRBV16
D gene: .
J gene: TRBJ1-2
CDR3 DNA: TGTGCCAGCAGCCAGGACCCAGGAGACCTCTATGGCTACACCTTC
CDR3 protein: CASSQDPGDLYGYTF

clone size: .
V gene: TRBV4-2
D gene: .
J gene: TRBJ2-2
CDR3 DNA: TGTGCCAGCAGCCAGCTATTAAAGGGGCATGGCACCGGGGAGCTGTTTTTT
CDR3 protein: CASSQLLKGHGTGELFF

clone size: .
V gene: TRBV29-1
D gene: .
J gene: TRBJ1-1
CDR3 DNA: TGCAGCGTTGTAGGGAACACTGAAGCTTTCTTT
CDR3 protein: CSVVGNTEAFF

clone size: .
V gene: TRBV5-4
D gene: .
J gene: TRBJ1-1
CDR3 DNA: TGTGCCAGCAGCTTGACGGGGGACACTGAAGCTTTCTTT
CDR3 protein: CASSLTGDTEAFF

clone size: .
V gene: TRBV14
D gene: .
J gene: TRBJ1-3
CDR3 DNA: TGTGCCAGCAGCCAAGATATGAGCCTTGGGGGAAACACCATATATTTT
CDR3 protein: CASSQDMSLGGNTIYF

clone size: .
V gene: TRBV5-4
D gene: .
J gene: TRBJ2-5
CDR3 DNA: TGTGCCAGCAGCCAAAGACCCCTAGGGACCCAGTACTTC
CDR3 protein: CASSQRPLGTQYF

clone size: .
V gene: TRBV27
D gene: .
J gene: TRBJ2-2
CDR3 DNA: TGTGCCAGCAGTTTGAGGGGCCCGGACACCGGGGAGCTGTTTTTT
CDR3 protein: CASSLRGPDTGELFF

clone size: .
V gene: TRBV5-4
D gene: TRBD2
J gene: TRBJ2-7
CDR3 DNA: TGTGCCAGCAGCCCCGGGACTAGCGGAACCTACGAGCAGTACTTC
CDR3 protein: CASSPGTSGTYEQYF

clone size: .
V gene: TRBV4-1
D gene: TRBD1
J gene: TRBJ1-4
CDR3 DNA: TGCGCCAGCAGCCAAGCTCCCCCGGGACAGGCTAATGAAAAACTGTTTTTT
CDR3 protein: CASSQAPPGQANEKLFF

clone size: .
V gene: TRBV5-5
D gene: .
J gene: TRBJ1-2
CDR3 DNA: TGTGCCAGCAGCCGGGGGGAAGTGGGCTATGGCTACACCTTC
CDR3 protein: CASSRGEVGYGYTF

clone size: once
V gene: TRBV25-1
D gene: TRBD1
J gene: TRBJ1-2
CDR3 DNA: TGTGCCAGCAGGACAGGGGGCTCGAGCTACACCTTC
CDR3 protein: CASRTGGSSYTF

clone size: .
V gene: TRBV2
D gene: .
J gene: TRBJ1-5
CDR3 DNA: TGTGCCAGCAGTGAGCGACAGCCCCGGGGACAGCCCCAGCATTTT
CDR3 protein: CASSERQPRGQPQHF

clone size: .
V gene: TRBV3-1/TRBV3-2
D gene: .
J gene: TRBJ2-7
CDR3 DNA: TGTGCCAGCAGCCAAGAGCCGTACGAGCAGTACTTC
CDR3 protein: CASSQEPYEQYF

clone size: .
V gene: TRBV6-5
D gene: .
J gene: TRBJ1-1
CDR3 DNA: TGTGCCAGCAGCCTCGGGGGACTCAACACTGAAGCTTTCTTT
CDR3 protein: CASSLGGLNTEAFF

clone size: .
V gene: TRBV5-6
D gene: .
J gene: TRBJ1-6
CDR3 DNA: TGTGCCAGCAGGGTCGGAGGGTATAATTCACCCCTCCACTTT
CDR3 protein: CASRVGGYNSPLHF

clone size: .
V gene: TRBV9
D gene: TRBD2
J gene: TRBJ2-3
CDR3 DNA: TGTGCCAGCAGCAGACCCGGGACTAGCGGGGGGGCCGATACGCAGTATTTT
CDR3 protein: CASSRPGTSGGADTQYF

clone size: medium-sized
V gene: TRBV7-3
D gene: .
J gene: TRBJ1-2
CDR3 DNA: TGTGCCAGCAGCTTACAGGCAGGGACTTACTATGGCTACACCTTC
CDR3 protein: CASSLQAGTYYGYTF

clone size: .
V gene: TRBV11-2
D gene: .
J gene: TRBJ2-3
CDR3 DNA: TGTGCCAGCAGCTGGGACTCGCCGGATACGCAGTATTTT
CDR3 protein: CASSWDSPDTQYF

clone size: .
V gene: TRBV5-6
D gene: TRBD1
J gene: TRBJ2-1
CDR3 DNA: TGTGCCAGCAGTCGCCGGGACAGGGGATGGAGTGAGCAGTTCTTC
CDR3 protein: CASSRRDRGWSEQFF

clone size: .
V gene: TRBV4-1
D gene: TRBD1
J gene: TRBJ2-6
CDR3 DNA: TGCGCCAGCAGCGTAGGACAGGGGGCAAAAGACGTCCTGACTTTC
CDR3 protein: CASSVGQGAKDVLTF

clone size: .
V gene: TRBV5-6
D gene: .
J gene: TRBJ2-6
CDR3 DNA: TGTGCCAGCAGCTTTTCTGGGGCCAACGTCCTGACTTTC
CDR3 protein: CASSFSGANVLTF

clone size: .
V gene: TRBV4-2
D gene: .
J gene: TRBJ1-4
CDR3 DNA: TGTGCCAGCAGCCAAGAAAGAGGCTCCCCAGGAACTAATGAAAAACTGTTTTTT
CDR3 protein: CASSQERGSPGTNEKLFF

clone size: .
V gene: TRBV25-1
D gene: .
J gene: TRBJ1-1
CDR3 DNA: TGTGCCAGCAGTGATTACCCGGCTGAAGCTTTCTTT
CDR3 protein: CASSDYPAEAFF

clone size: .
V gene: TRBV7-6
D gene: TRBD2
J gene: TRBJ2-7
CDR3 DNA: TGTGCCAGCAGCTTAGAAGGGACTAGCAGGGAGCAGTACTTC
CDR3 protein: CASSLEGTSREQYF

clone size: once
V gene: TRBV30
D gene: TRBD1
J gene: TRBJ2-7
CDR3 DNA: TGTGCCTGGATGCCCGAAGTGGACAGGTTTAGGGAGCAGTACTTC
CDR3 protein: CAWMPEVDRFREQYF

clone size: .
V gene: TRBV20-1
D gene: .
J gene: TRBJ2-3
CDR3 DNA: TGCAGTGCTAGTGAGGCGGGACCTAGCACAGATACGCAGTATTTT
CDR3 protein: CSASEAGPSTDTQYF